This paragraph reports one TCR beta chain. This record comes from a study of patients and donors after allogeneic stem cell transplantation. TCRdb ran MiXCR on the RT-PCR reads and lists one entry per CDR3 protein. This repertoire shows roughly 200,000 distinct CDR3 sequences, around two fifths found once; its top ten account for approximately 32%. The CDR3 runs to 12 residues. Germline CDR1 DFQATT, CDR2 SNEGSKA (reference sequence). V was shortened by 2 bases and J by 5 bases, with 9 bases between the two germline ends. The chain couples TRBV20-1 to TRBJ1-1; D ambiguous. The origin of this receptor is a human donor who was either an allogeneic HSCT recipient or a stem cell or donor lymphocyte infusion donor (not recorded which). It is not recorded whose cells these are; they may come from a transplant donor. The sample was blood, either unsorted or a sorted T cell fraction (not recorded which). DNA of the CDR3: TGCAGTGCTAGATTCATCTGGACTGAAGCTTTCTTT. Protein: CSARFIWTEAFF.